The rows below give T cell receptor beta chains drawn from one sample of a study of cytomegalovirus exposure and HLA in healthy donors. Generated by immunoSEQ multiplex PCR, the TCRdb table keeps only in-frame clones and is missing some. This table holds around 120,000 clones, 60% to 85% found once. The sequencing input was PBMCs. The receptors derive from a woman in her thirties or forties in good health and CMV-seropositive. CDR3s include the opening cysteine and the closing phenylalanine or tryptophan. Each record gives: V gene, D gene, J gene, clone size, CDR3 DNA, CDR3 protein. D genes are given only for firm matches. Size values are once, few and many counts, or a class for expanded clones, and some rows have none.

V gene: TRBV5-6
D gene: .
J gene: TRBJ2-7
clone size: .
CDR3 DNA: TGTGCCAGCAGCGTGTTCACAGGGGCTCGGGGGACCGACATCGACGAGCAGTACTTC
CDR3 protein: CASSVFTGARGTDIDEQYF

V gene: TRBV27
D gene: TRBD1
J gene: TRBJ2-7
clone size: .
CDR3 DNA: TGTGCCAGCAGACCTTACAGGGGGACCTACGAGCAGTACTTC
CDR3 protein: CASRPYRGTYEQYF

V gene: TRBV5-1
D gene: .
J gene: TRBJ1-6
clone size: .
CDR3 DNA: TGCGCCAGCAGCCTGGGGAGCTCCTATAATTCACCCCTCCACTTT
CDR3 protein: CASSLGSSYNSPLHF

V gene: TRBV9
D gene: TRBD2
J gene: TRBJ2-3
clone size: .
CDR3 DNA: TGTGCCAGCAGCGTACAGGCTAGCGGGATTCCAGATACGCAGTATTTT
CDR3 protein: CASSVQASGIPDTQYF

V gene: TRBV18
D gene: TRBD2
J gene: TRBJ2-7
clone size: .
CDR3 DNA: TGTGCCAGCTCATCCGCGAGCGGGGGATACGAGCAGTACTTC
CDR3 protein: CASSSASGGYEQYF

V gene: TRBV18
D gene: .
J gene: TRBJ1-1
clone size: .
CDR3 DNA: TGTGCCAGCTCACCACCGGCAGGGCACACTGAAGCTTTCTTT
CDR3 protein: CASSPPAGHTEAFF

V gene: TRBV21-1
D gene: .
J gene: TRBJ1-6
clone size: .
CDR3 DNA: TGTGCCAGCAGCTTAACGACCGGCCAGCCCCGTAACGGGGGTTCACCCCTCCACTTT
CDR3 protein: CASSLTTGQPRNGGSPLHF

V gene: TRBV7-8
D gene: TRBD1
J gene: TRBJ2-7
clone size: .
CDR3 DNA: TGTGCCAGCAGACCCGGGACAGGCCTTTACGAGCAGTACTTC
CDR3 protein: CASRPGTGLYEQYF

V gene: TRBV10-3
D gene: .
J gene: TRBJ2-6
clone size: .
CDR3 DNA: TGTGCCATCAGTGGCATGAGTCAGGGGACGCAACCACCTTCTGGGGCCAACGTCCTGACTTTC
CDR3 protein: CAISGMSQGTQPPSGANVLTF

V gene: TRBV5-4
D gene: .
J gene: TRBJ2-5
clone size: few
CDR3 DNA: TGTGCCAGCAGCTCCGACAGGAAAGAGACCCAGTACTTC
CDR3 protein: CASSSDRKETQYF

V gene: TRBV5-6
D gene: .
J gene: TRBJ1-2
clone size: .
CDR3 DNA: TGTGCCAGCAGCTTCCTGAGTGCTGAAAATGGCTACACCTTC
CDR3 protein: CASSFLSAENGYTF

V gene: TRBV11-2
D gene: TRBD1
J gene: TRBJ2-5
clone size: .
CDR3 DNA: TGTGCCAGCAGCACGGGACAGGTAACCGGGACCCAGTACTTC
CDR3 protein: CASSTGQVTGTQYF

V gene: TRBV7-7
D gene: TRBD1
J gene: TRBJ2-5
clone size: .
CDR3 DNA: TGTGCTAGCAGCTCCGAGGGGGCAAGAGAGACCCAGTACTTC
CDR3 protein: CASSSEGARETQYF

V gene: TRBV9
D gene: .
J gene: TRBJ2-6
clone size: .
CDR3 DNA: TGTGCCAGCAGCGCCCTTACAGGTGCTGGGGCCAACGTCCTGACTTTC
CDR3 protein: CASSALTGAGANVLTF

V gene: TRBV6-1
D gene: TRBD1
J gene: TRBJ2-1
clone size: .
CDR3 DNA: TGTGCCAGCCGCGTGACAGGGGGGGGTGGCAATGAGCAGTTCTTC
CDR3 protein: CASRVTGGGGNEQFF

V gene: TRBV18
D gene: .
J gene: TRBJ1-4
clone size: .
CDR3 DNA: TGTGCCAGCTCACCACCACCGGGAAATGAAAAACTGTTTTTT
CDR3 protein: CASSPPPGNEKLFF

V gene: TRBV12-5
D gene: .
J gene: TRBJ2-7
clone size: .
CDR3 DNA: TGTGCTAGTGGTTTAACTTACGAGCAGTACTTC
CDR3 protein: CASGLTYEQYF

V gene: TRBV5-4
D gene: TRBD1
J gene: TRBJ2-5
clone size: few
CDR3 DNA: TGTGCCAGCAGCGCGACAGGGCCGGGGGAGACCCAGTACTTC
CDR3 protein: CASSATGPGETQYF

V gene: TRBV6-1
D gene: .
J gene: TRBJ2-7
clone size: few
CDR3 DNA: TGTGCCAGCAGCTGGGACATACTTAGCTCCTACGAGCAGTACTTC
CDR3 protein: CASSWDILSSYEQYF

V gene: TRBV30
D gene: TRBD2
J gene: TRBJ2-7
clone size: .
CDR3 DNA: TGTGCCTGGACAGGGAGGGCGGGAGGGAGATACGAGCAGTACTTC
CDR3 protein: CAWTGRAGGRYEQYF

V gene: TRBV7-9
D gene: TRBD2
J gene: TRBJ2-1
clone size: few
CDR3 DNA: TGTGCCAGCAGCGTTAGCGGGAACAATGAGCAGTTCTTC
CDR3 protein: CASSVSGNNEQFF

V gene: TRBV7-8
D gene: TRBD1
J gene: TRBJ1-2
clone size: .
CDR3 DNA: TGTGCCAGCAGCACCGGCGTAGGGCAGGGGGGTCTGTATGGCTACACCTTC
CDR3 protein: CASSTGVGQGGLYGYTF

V gene: TRBV7-3
D gene: .
J gene: TRBJ2-6
clone size: .
CDR3 DNA: TGTGCCAGCAGCTTCTCCGGGGCTGGGGCCAACGTCCTGACTTTC
CDR3 protein: CASSFSGAGANVLTF

V gene: TRBV6-5
D gene: .
J gene: TRBJ2-3
clone size: .
CDR3 DNA: TGTGCCAGCAGTTACTCGCGTAGAGATACGCAGTATTTT
CDR3 protein: CASSYSRRDTQYF

V gene: TRBV2
D gene: TRBD2
J gene: TRBJ2-5
clone size: .
CDR3 DNA: TGTGCCACAGTAGCGGGCCCCAAACAAGAGACCCAGTACTTC
CDR3 protein: CATVAGPKQETQYF

V gene: TRBV10-3
D gene: .
J gene: TRBJ1-3
clone size: once
CDR3 DNA: TGTGCCATCAGTGAGTTCACAGGATACTTATCTGGAAACACCATATATTTT
CDR3 protein: CAISEFTGYLSGNTIYF

V gene: TRBV25-1
D gene: TRBD1
J gene: TRBJ1-1
clone size: .
CDR3 DNA: TGTGCCAGCAGTGGTGGACAGGGTTGGAATGAAGCTTTCTTT
CDR3 protein: CASSGGQGWNEAFF

V gene: TRBV2
D gene: .
J gene: TRBJ2-3
clone size: .
CDR3 DNA: TGTGCCAGCAGTGGGGCCCTCACAGATACGCAGTATTTT
CDR3 protein: CASSGALTDTQYF

V gene: TRBV5-4
D gene: .
J gene: TRBJ2-7
clone size: .
CDR3 DNA: TGTGCCAGCAGCTTGGCGCAGGGGTTCAACGAGCAGTACTTC
CDR3 protein: CASSLAQGFNEQYF

V gene: TRBV18
D gene: TRBD1
J gene: TRBJ1-6
clone size: .
CDR3 DNA: TGTGCCAGCTCACCATTGGACAGGGGAGGTTCACCCCTCCACTTT
CDR3 protein: CASSPLDRGGSPLHF

V gene: TRBV18
D gene: .
J gene: TRBJ1-4
clone size: few
CDR3 DNA: TGTGCCAGCTCACCACCGGCGGGTACTGCGGAACTGTTTTTT
CDR3 protein: CASSPPAGTAELFF

V gene: TRBV2
D gene: TRBD1
J gene: TRBJ1-5
clone size: .
CDR3 DNA: TGTGCCAGCAGGGATGACAGGGATACTCAGCCCCAGCATTTT
CDR3 protein: CASRDDRDTQPQHF

V gene: TRBV5-1
D gene: TRBD1
J gene: TRBJ1-2
clone size: .
CDR3 DNA: TGCGCCAGCAGCTTGGCGGGACAGGGGGCTGGCTACACCTTC
CDR3 protein: CASSLAGQGAGYTF

V gene: TRBV5-4
D gene: .
J gene: TRBJ2-3
clone size: .
CDR3 DNA: TGTGCCAGCAGCTTGGGCTTCGGGTCGGCAGGGGAAGGAGATACGCAGTATTTT
CDR3 protein: CASSLGFGSAGEGDTQYF

V gene: TRBV4-2
D gene: TRBD2
J gene: TRBJ2-7
clone size: .
CDR3 DNA: TGTGCCAGCAGCCAAGGGACAGCGGGAGCGATGGACGAGCAGTACTTC
CDR3 protein: CASSQGTAGAMDEQYF

V gene: TRBV6-5
D gene: TRBD2
J gene: TRBJ2-4
clone size: .
CDR3 DNA: TGTGCCAGCAGTTCACCGGGACTAGCGGGGATTCAGTACTTC
CDR3 protein: CASSSPGLAGIQYF

V gene: TRBV7-6
D gene: .
J gene: TRBJ1-5
clone size: .
CDR3 DNA: TGTGCCAGCAGCTTGGAACGGGGCAATCAGCCCCAGCATTTT
CDR3 protein: CASSLERGNQPQHF

V gene: TRBV4-1
D gene: TRBD2
J gene: TRBJ2-7
clone size: .
CDR3 DNA: TGCGCCAGCAGCCAAGAATGGACTAGCGGGGGTGAGCAGTACTTC
CDR3 protein: CASSQEWTSGGEQYF

V gene: TRBV30
D gene: TRBD2
J gene: TRBJ2-1
clone size: .
CDR3 DNA: TGTGCCTGGAGTGTCGCCGGGACTAGCAGGGAGCATGAGCAGTTCTTC
CDR3 protein: CAWSVAGTSREHEQFF

V gene: TRBV30
D gene: .
J gene: TRBJ2-3
clone size: .
CDR3 DNA: TGTGCCTGGAGTGTCACCAGGGCAGATACGCAGTATTTT
CDR3 protein: CAWSVTRADTQYF

V gene: TRBV2
D gene: TRBD2
J gene: TRBJ2-7
clone size: .
CDR3 DNA: TGTGCCAGCACCGGACTAGCGGGAGGCACCTACGAGCAGTACTTC
CDR3 protein: CASTGLAGGTYEQYF

V gene: TRBV30
D gene: .
J gene: TRBJ1-1
clone size: .
CDR3 DNA: TGTGCCTGGAACGCCGGTAACACTGAAGCTTTCTTT
CDR3 protein: CAWNAGNTEAFF

V gene: TRBV4-1
D gene: .
J gene: TRBJ1-3
clone size: once
CDR3 DNA: TGCGCCAGCAGCCAAGCGGACAGCTCTGGAAACACCATATATTTT
CDR3 protein: CASSQADSSGNTIYF

V gene: TRBV7-8
D gene: TRBD2
J gene: TRBJ2-1
clone size: once
CDR3 DNA: TGTGCCAGCAGCTTAGTCACTAGCGGGAGCTCCTACAATGAGCAGTTCTTC
CDR3 protein: CASSLVTSGSSYNEQFF

V gene: TRBV18
D gene: TRBD2
J gene: TRBJ2-2
clone size: .
CDR3 DNA: TGTGCCAGCTCATCGACTAGCGGGGGGCCCACCGGGGAGCTGTTTTTT
CDR3 protein: CASSSTSGGPTGELFF

V gene: TRBV10-3
D gene: .
J gene: TRBJ1-2
clone size: .
CDR3 DNA: TGTGCCATCAGTGGAGAAACAGGCCTTACTGCCAACTATGGCTACACCTTC
CDR3 protein: CAISGETGLTANYGYTF

V gene: TRBV15
D gene: .
J gene: TRBJ2-7
clone size: .
CDR3 DNA: TGTGCCACCAGCAGAGATCGAGGGGGTGGGCTTAGCGAGCAGTACTTC
CDR3 protein: CATSRDRGGGLSEQYF

V gene: TRBV9
D gene: .
J gene: TRBJ2-4
clone size: .
CDR3 DNA: TGTGCCAGCAGCGTAGGGGGGCAGGGACGGTTTGTTATTCAGTACTTC
CDR3 protein: CASSVGGQGRFVIQYF

V gene: TRBV18
D gene: TRBD1
J gene: TRBJ2-5
clone size: few
CDR3 DNA: TGTGCCAGCTCACCTGGACAGGGCGAGACCCAGTACTTC
CDR3 protein: CASSPGQGETQYF

V gene: TRBV6-5
D gene: TRBD1
J gene: TRBJ1-1
clone size: .
CDR3 DNA: TGTGCCAGCAGTATAGGGGGCGCGAGGAGCACTGAAGCTTTCTTT
CDR3 protein: CASSIGGARSTEAFF

V gene: TRBV7-2
D gene: TRBD2
J gene: TRBJ2-1
clone size: .
CDR3 DNA: TGTGCCAGCAGAATGCGGGAGGCGGAGGAGCAGTTCTTC
CDR3 protein: CASRMREAEEQFF

V gene: TRBV5-4
D gene: .
J gene: TRBJ1-6
clone size: few
CDR3 DNA: TGTGCCAGCAGCGACAGCCTTAATTCACCCCTCCACTTT
CDR3 protein: CASSDSLNSPLHF